This T cell receptor beta chain was sequenced during a study of cytomegalovirus exposure and HLA in healthy donors. Study-level points and caveats: Reports state that TCR beta sequences accurately predicted most subjects' HLA-A and HLA-B alleles.

This CDR3 is built from 16 residues. J gave up 4 bases and V 4 bases, and 8 bases lay outside the gene matches. Per the germline V gene, CDR1 is SGHRS and CDR2 is YFSETQ. Vbeta (60) and Jbeta (13) primers were used in the PCR. Assay used: immunoSEQ multiplex PCR; TCRdb lists only in-frame clones, some missing. The profile covers around 120,000 clones, with over 60% appearing a single time and roughly 2.5% taken by the ten largest. In this sample, this clone turned up once. What it binds is not known. The gene calls are TRBV5-1 and TRBJ2-7, with 13 bases fitting TRBD2. Sequenced material: PBMCs. This sequence was found in a woman aged 40 to 50 in good health and CMV-seropositive. Here the CDR3 reads CASSPGLAGIGYEQYF. DNA for the CDR3: TGCGCCAGCAGCCCGGGACTAGCGGGAATAGGGTACGAGCAGTACTTC.